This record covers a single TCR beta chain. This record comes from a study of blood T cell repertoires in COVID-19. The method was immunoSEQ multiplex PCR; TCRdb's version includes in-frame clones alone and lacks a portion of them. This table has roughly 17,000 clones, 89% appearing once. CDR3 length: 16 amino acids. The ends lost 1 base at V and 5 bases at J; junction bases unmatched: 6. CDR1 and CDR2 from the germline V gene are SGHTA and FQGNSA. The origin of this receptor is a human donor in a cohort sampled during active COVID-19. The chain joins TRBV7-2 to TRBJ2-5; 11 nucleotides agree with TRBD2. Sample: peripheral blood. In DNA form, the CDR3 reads TGTGCCAGCAGCTTAGGGCTAGCGGGAGGAGGTGAGACCCAGTACTTC. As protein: CASSLGLAGGGETQYF. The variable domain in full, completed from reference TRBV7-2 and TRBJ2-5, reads GAGVSQSPSNKVTEKGKDVELRCDPISGHTALYWYRQSLGQGLEFLIYFQGNSAPDKSGLPSDRFSAERTGGSVSTLTIQRTQQEDSAVYLCASSLGLAGGGETQYFGPGTRLLVL.